This TCR beta chain was found in a study of shared clonotypes between healthy human individuals. The assay was immunoSEQ multiplex PCR, and TCRdb's table has in-frame clones only and misses some. The top ten hold 0.067% of the sample, which has 180,000 or so clones, about 93% seen once. The CDR3 covers 14 residues. Germline lookup yields CDR1 LNHDA and CDR2 SQIVND (reference sequence). The rearrangement links TRBV19 to TRBJ2-5; D is undetermined. The better agreement between TRBJ2-7 and the DNA end casts doubt on the J call. Input material: naive CD4+ T cells sorted from blood. Subset here: CD45RA+ positively selected. This TCR derives from a young woman in good health. The CDR3 loop reads CASSIMGNPYEQYF. The CDR3 DNA reads TGTGCCAGTAGTATCATGGGCAACCCCTACGAGCAGTACTTC.